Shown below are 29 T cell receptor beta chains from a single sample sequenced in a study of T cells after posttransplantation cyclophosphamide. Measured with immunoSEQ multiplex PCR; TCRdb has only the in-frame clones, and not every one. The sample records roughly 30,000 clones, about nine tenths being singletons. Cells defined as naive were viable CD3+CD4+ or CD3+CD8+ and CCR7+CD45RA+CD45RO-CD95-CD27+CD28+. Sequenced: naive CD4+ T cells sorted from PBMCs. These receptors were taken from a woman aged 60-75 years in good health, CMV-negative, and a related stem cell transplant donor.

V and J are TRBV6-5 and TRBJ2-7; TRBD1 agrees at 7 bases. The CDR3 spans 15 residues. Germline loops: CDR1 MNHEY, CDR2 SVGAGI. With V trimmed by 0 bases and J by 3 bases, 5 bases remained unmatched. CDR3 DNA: TGTGCCAGCAGTTACTCATCAGGGGGTTTCTACGAGCAGTACTTC. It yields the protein CASSYSSGGFYEQYF.

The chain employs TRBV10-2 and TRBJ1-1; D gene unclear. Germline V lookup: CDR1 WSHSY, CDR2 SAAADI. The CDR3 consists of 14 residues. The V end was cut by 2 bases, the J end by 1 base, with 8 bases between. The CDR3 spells CASSEEVPNTEAFF. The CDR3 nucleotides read TGCGCCAGCAGTGAGGAGGTACCGAACACTGAAGCTTTCTTT.

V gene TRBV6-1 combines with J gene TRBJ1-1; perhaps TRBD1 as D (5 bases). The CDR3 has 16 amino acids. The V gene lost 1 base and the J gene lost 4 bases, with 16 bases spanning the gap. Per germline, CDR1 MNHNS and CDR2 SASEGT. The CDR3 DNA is TGTGCCAGCAGTGAAGGGGTTGGGGGGGGAGGCACTGAAGCTTTCTTT. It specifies CASSEGVGGGGTEAFF.

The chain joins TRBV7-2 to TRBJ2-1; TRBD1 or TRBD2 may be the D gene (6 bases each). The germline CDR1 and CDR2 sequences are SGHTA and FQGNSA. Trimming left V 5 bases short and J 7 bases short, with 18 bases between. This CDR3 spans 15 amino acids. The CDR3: CASSLGGPGINEQFF. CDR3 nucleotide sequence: TGTGCCAGCAGCCTAGGGGGGCCGGGCATAAATGAGCAGTTCTTC.

The CDR3 sequence is CASSRQLMNTEAFF. The CDR3 region has the DNA TGTGCCAGCAGTCGACAACTCATGAACACTGAAGCTTTCTTT. The chain recombines TRBV27 with TRBJ1-1, with D uncertain. Germline V gene sequence: CDR1 MNHEY, CDR2 SMNVEV (reference sequence). Trimming removed 5 bases at V and 0 bases at J, with 10 bases between. The CDR3 sequence is 14 residues long.

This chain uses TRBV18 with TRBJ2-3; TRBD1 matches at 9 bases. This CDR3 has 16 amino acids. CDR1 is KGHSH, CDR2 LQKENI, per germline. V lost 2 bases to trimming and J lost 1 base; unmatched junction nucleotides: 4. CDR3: CASSPMDRGGTDTQYF. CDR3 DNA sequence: TGTGCCAGCTCACCAATGGACAGGGGCGGCACAGATACGCAGTATTTT.

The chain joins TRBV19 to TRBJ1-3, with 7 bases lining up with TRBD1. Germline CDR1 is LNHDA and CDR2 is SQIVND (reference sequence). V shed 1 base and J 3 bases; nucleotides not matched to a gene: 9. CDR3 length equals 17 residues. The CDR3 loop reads CASSIGGQTGRGNTIYF. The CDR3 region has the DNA TGTGCCAGTAGTATAGGCGGACAGACAGGGCGTGGAAACACCATATATTTT.

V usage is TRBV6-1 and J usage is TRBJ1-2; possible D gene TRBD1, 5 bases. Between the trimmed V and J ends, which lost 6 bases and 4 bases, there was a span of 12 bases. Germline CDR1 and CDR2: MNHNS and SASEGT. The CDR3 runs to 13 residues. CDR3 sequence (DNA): TGTGCCAGCAGGGACAATACCCCCTATGGCTACACCTTC. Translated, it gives CASRDNTPYGYTF.

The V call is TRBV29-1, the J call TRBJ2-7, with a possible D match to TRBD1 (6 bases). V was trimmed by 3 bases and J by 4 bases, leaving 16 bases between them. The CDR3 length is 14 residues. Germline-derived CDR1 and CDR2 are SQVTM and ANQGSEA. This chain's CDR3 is CSVEGQRGRYEQYF. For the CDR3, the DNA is TGCAGCGTTGAGGGTCAAAGGGGGAGATACGAGCAGTACTTC.

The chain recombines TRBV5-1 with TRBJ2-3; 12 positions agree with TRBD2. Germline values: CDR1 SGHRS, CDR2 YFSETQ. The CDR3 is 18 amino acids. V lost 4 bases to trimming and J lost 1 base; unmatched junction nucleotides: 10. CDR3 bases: TGCGCCAGCAGCATCTCCGGGACTAGCGGGCCCCGCACAGATACGCAGTATTTT. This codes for CASSISGTSGPRTDTQYF. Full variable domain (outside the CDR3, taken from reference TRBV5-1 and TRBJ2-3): KAGVTQTPRYLIKTRGQQVTLSCSPISGHRSVSWYQQTPGQGLQFLFEYFSETQRNKGNFPGRFSGRQFSNSRSEMNVSTLELGDSALYLCASSISGTSGPRTDTQYFGPGTRLTVL.

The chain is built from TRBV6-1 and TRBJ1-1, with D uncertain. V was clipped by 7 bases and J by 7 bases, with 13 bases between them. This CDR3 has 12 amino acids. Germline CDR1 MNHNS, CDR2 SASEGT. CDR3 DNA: TGTGCCAGCACCTTTGCGGGCAATGAAGCTTTCTTT. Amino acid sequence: CASTFAGNEAFF.

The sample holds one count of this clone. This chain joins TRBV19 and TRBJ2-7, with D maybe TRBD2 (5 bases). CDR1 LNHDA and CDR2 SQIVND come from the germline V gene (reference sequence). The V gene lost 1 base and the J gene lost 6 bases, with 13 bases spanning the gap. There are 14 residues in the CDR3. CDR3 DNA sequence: TGTGCCAGTAGTATAGCGGGGTGGGAGCGCGAGCAGTACTTC. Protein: CASSIAGWEREQYF.

The CDR3 is CASSLLQGDTEAFF. The CDR3 bases are TGTGCCAGCAGCCTACTCCAGGGGGATACTGAAGCTTTCTTT. The V call is TRBV28, the J call TRBJ1-1, with TRBD1 matching 7 bases. This CDR3 is 14 amino acids long. In germline, CDR1 is MDHEN, CDR2 SYDVKM. With 6 bases clipped from V and 5 bases from J, the junction kept 9 bases outside the gene matches.

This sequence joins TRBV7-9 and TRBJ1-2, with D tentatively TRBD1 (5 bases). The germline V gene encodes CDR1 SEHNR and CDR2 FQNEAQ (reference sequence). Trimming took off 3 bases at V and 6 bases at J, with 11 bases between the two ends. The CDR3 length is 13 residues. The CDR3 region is CASSFPTENGYTF. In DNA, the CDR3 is TGTGCCAGCAGCTTTCCGACAGAAAATGGCTACACCTTC.

In DNA, the CDR3 is TGTGCCACCAGCGGGCGACGGGGGGGGATCAATTCACCCCTCCACTTT. Translation: CATSGRRGGINSPLHF. This chain links TRBV15 with TRBJ1-6; the D gene is possibly TRBD1 (5 bases). The germline V and J ends were trimmed by 5 bases and 7 bases, with 18 bases remaining between them. The germline CDR1 and CDR2 sequences are LNHNV and YYDKDF (reference sequence). This CDR3 spans 16 amino acids.

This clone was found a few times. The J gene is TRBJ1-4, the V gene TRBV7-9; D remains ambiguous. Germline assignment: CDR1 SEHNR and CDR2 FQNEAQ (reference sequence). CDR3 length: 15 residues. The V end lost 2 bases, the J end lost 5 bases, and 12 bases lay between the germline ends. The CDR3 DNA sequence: TGTGCCAGCAGCTTAATGCAGGCCCGGAATGAAAAACTGTTTTTT. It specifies CASSLMQARNEKLFF.

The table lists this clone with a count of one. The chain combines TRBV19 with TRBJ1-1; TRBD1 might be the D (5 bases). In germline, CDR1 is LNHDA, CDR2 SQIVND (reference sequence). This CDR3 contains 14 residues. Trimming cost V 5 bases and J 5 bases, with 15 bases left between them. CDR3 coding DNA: TGTGCCAGTAGTCCTCAGGGTCTGGGGACTGAAGCTTTCTTT. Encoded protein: CASSPQGLGTEAFF.

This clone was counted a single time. Written as DNA, the CDR3 is TGTGCCAGCAGCGAAACCGGGACAGGGACATACGAGCAGTACTTC. Translating it yields CASSETGTGTYEQYF. The gene calls are TRBV25-1 and TRBJ2-7; 9 nucleotides line up with TRBD1. CDR3 length equals 15 residues. The trim removed 6 bases at V and 4 bases at J, leaving 10 bases unmatched. The germline V gene has CDR1 MGHDK and CDR2 SYGVNS.

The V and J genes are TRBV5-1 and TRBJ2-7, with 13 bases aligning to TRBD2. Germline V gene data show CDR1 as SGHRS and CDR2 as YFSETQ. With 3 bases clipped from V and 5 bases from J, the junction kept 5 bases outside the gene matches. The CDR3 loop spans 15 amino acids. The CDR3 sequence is CASSSTSGRVHEQYF. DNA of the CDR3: TGCGCCAGCAGCTCAACTAGCGGGAGGGTCCACGAGCAGTACTTC.

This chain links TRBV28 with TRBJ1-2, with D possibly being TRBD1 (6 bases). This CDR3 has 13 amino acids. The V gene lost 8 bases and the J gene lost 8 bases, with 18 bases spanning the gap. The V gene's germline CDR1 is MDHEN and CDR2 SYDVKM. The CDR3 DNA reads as TGTGCCAGCCGGACAGCCCAACCCCTAGGCTACACCTTC. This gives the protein CASRTAQPLGYTF.

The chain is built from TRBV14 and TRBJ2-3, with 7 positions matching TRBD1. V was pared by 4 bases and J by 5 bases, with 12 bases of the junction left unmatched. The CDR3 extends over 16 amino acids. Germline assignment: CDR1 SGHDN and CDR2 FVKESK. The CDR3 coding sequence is TGTGCCAGCAGCCGAATTCAATCGTACAGGGGAGATACGCAGTATTTT. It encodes CASSRIQSYRGDTQYF.

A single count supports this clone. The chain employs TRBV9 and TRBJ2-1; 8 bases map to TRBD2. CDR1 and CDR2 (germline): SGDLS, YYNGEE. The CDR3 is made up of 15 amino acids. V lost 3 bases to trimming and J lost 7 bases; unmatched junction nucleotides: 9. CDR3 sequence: CASSATAGGRNEQFF. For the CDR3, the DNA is TGTGCCAGCAGCGCCACCGCGGGAGGCCGTAATGAGCAGTTCTTC. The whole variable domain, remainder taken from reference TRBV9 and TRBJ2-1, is DSGVTQTPKHLITATGQRVTLRCSPRSGDLSVYWYQQSLDQGLQFLIQYYNGEERAKGNILERFSAQQFPDLHSELNLSSLELGDSALYFCASSATAGGRNEQFFGPGTRLTVL.

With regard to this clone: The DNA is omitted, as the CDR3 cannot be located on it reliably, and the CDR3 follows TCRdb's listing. This chain's CDR3 is CSYPCGTDCV. The genes are TRBV20-1 and TRBJ2-7; the table gives TRBD1 as D, unverified against the DNA. The germline gives CDR1 DFQATT, CDR2 SNEGSKA (reference sequence). The CDR3 is 10 amino acids in total, end residues counted.

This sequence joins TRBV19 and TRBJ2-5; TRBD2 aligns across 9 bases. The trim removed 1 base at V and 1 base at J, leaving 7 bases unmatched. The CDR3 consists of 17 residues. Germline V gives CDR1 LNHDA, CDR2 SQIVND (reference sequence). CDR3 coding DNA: TGTGCCAGTAGTATAGGATCGCTAGCGGGGTCCCAAGAGACCCAGTACTTC. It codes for CASSIGSLAGSQETQYF.

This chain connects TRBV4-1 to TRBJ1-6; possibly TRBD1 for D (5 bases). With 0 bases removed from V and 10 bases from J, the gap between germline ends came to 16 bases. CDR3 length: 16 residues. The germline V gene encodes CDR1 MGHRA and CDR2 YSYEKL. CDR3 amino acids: CASSQDGGGVASPLHF. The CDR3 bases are TGCGCCAGCAGCCAAGATGGGGGAGGGGTAGCCTCACCCCTCCACTTT.

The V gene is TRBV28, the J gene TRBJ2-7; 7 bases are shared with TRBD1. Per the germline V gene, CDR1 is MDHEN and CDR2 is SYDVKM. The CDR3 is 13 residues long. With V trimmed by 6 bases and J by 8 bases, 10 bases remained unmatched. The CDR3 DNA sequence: TGTGCCAGCAGAGGGACAGCTAGCACTAAGCAGTACTTC. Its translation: CASRGTASTKQYF.

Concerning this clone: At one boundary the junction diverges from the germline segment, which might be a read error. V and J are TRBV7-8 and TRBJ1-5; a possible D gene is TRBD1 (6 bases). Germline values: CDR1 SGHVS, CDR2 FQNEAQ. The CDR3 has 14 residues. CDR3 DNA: TGTGCCAGCAGCCTAGCAGGGGTCGGTCAGCCCCAGCATTTT. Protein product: CASSLAGVGQPQHF. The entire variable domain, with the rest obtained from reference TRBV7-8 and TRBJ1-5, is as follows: GAGVSQSPRYKVAKRGQDVALRCDPISGHVSLFWYQQALGQGPEFLTYFQNEAQLDKSGLPSDRFFAERPEGSVSTLKIQRTQQEDSAVYLCASSLAGVGQPQHFGDGTRLSIL.

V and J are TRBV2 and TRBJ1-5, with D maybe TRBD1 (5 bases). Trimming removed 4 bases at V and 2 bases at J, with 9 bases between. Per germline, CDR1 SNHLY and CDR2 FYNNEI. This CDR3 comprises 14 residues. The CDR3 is CASSVGGGNQPQHF. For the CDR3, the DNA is TGTGCCAGCAGTGTCGGGGGGGGCAATCAGCCCCAGCATTTT.

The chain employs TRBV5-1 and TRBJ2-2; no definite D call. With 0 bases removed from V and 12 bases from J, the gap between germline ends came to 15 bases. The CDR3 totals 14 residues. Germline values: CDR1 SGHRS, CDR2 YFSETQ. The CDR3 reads CASSLANGKEKLFF. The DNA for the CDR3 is TGCGCCAGCAGCTTGGCAAACGGCAAGGAGAAGCTGTTTTTT.